Listed below are T cell receptor beta chains from one sample, sequenced in a study of blood T cell repertoires in COVID-19. Clones were sequenced by immunoSEQ multiplex PCR, and TCRdb holds only the in-frame ones, with some missing. The sample holds approximately 300,000 clones, around 86% seen once. The material sequenced was PBMCs or T cells enriched from blood (not recorded which). The receptors originated from a woman younger than 35 who had recovered from COVID-19. CDR3s include the opening cysteine and the closing phenylalanine or tryptophan. A D gene is named only where the DNA matches it firmly. Clone size appears in some rows only: once, few, many, or a class for an expanded clone.

D,size,J,V,CDR3,DNA
-,few,TRBJ2-7,TRBV2,CASNRAYEQYF,TGTGCCAGCAACAGGGCCTACGAGCAGTACTTC
-,-,TRBJ2-1,TRBV19,CASSHAGAGAPNEQFF,TGTGCCAGTAGTCATGCCGGGGCAGGGGCTCCCAATGAGCAGTTCTTC
TRBD2,-,TRBJ2-2,TRBV11-3,CASTGGANGELFF,TGTGCCAGCACGGGGGGGGCAAACGGGGAGCTGTTTTTT
TRBD2,-,TRBJ2-1,TRBV20-1,CSASRGRAAYNEQFF,TGCAGTGCTAGTAGAGGGAGGGCCGCCTACAATGAGCAGTTCTTC
-,-,TRBJ2-2,TRBV3-1/TRBV3-2,CASSRSGSPEGELFF,TGTGCCAGCAGCCGCTCCGGGTCCCCAGAGGGGGAGCTGTTTTTT
-,-,TRBJ1-1,TRBV5-5,CASSWGQNTEAFF,TGTGCCAGCAGTTGGGGCCAGAACACTGAAGCTTTCTTT
-,-,TRBJ1-5,TRBV28,CASSLSRAASNQPQHF,TGTGCCAGCAGTTTATCGCGGGCAGCTAGCAATCAGCCCCAGCATTTT
TRBD1,-,TRBJ1-1,TRBV3-1/TRBV3-2,CASSREGQGWDTEAFF,TGTGCCAGCAGCCGAGAGGGACAGGGATGGGATACTGAAGCTTTCTTT
TRBD2,once,TRBJ2-5,TRBV5-1,CASSLVAGGMGQETQYF,TGCGCCAGCAGCTTGGTAGCGGGAGGGATGGGCCAGGAGACCCAGTACTTC
TRBD2,-,TRBJ2-7,TRBV20-1,CSASRGSSFDEQYF,TGCAGTGCTAGTCGCGGGAGCAGTTTCGACGAGCAGTACTTC
-,once,TRBJ1-3,TRBV30,CAWSVQDGVFSGNTIYF,TGTGCCTGGAGTGTACAGGATGGCGTCTTCTCTGGAAACACCATATATTTT
-,-,TRBJ2-7,TRBV3-1/TRBV3-2,CASSQYLGTVPYEQYF,TGTGCCAGCAGCCAGTATCTGGGGACTGTTCCCTACGAGCAGTACTTC
-,-,TRBJ1-5,TRBV7-9,CASSLGHSNQPQHF,TGTGCCAGCAGCTTAGGGCATAGCAATCAGCCCCAGCATTTT
-,-,TRBJ2-4,TRBV28,CASSASVNIQYF,TGTGCCAGCAGTGCGAGCGTAAACATTCAGTACTTC
TRBD1,-,TRBJ1-1,TRBV5-4,CASSLGPGGADAEAFF,TGTGCCAGCAGCTTAGGGCCAGGGGGCGCGGACGCTGAAGCTTTCTTT
-,-,TRBJ1-1,TRBV28,CASSQPGQGSVAFF,TGTGCCAGCAGCCAACCAGGACAAGGGTCTGTAGCTTTCTTT
-,-,TRBJ2-4,TRBV7-8,CASSTARDTLAKNIQYF,TGTGCCAGCAGCACAGCCCGGGACACATTAGCCAAAAACATTCAGTACTTC
-,-,TRBJ1-1,TRBV19,CASSIPGHRNTEAFF,TGTGCCAGTAGTATTCCGGGACACCGGAACACTGAAGCTTTCTTT
-,once,TRBJ1-1,TRBV30,CAWSPGGLSTEAFF,TGTGCCTGGAGTCCGGGGGGACTTTCCACTGAAGCTTTCTTT
TRBD1,-,TRBJ2-1,TRBV29-1,CSVAGTGDAYNEQFF,TGCAGCGTTGCGGGGACAGGGGACGCCTACAATGAGCAGTTCTTC
-,-,TRBJ2-5,TRBV5-1,CASSLGRQETQYF,TGCGCCAGCAGCTTGGGGAGGCAAGAGACCCAGTACTTC
-,once,TRBJ2-7,TRBV27,CASAPESGSQYF,TGTGCCAGCGCTCCGGAGAGCGGGTCGCAGTACTTC
TRBD2,few,TRBJ2-1,TRBV7-3,CASSVDLAAYNEQFF,TGTGCCAGCAGCGTAGATCTAGCGGCCTACAATGAGCAGTTCTTC
-,-,TRBJ2-5,TRBV7-9,CASSNPLGGETQYF,TGTGCCAGCAGCAACCCTTTGGGAGGAGAGACCCAGTACTTC
-,-,TRBJ1-1,TRBV20-1,CSARREAFF,TGCAGTGCTAGGAGGGAAGCTTTCTTT
-,-,TRBJ1-2,TRBV3-1/TRBV3-2,CASSQPGSFGYTF,TGTGCCAGCAGCCAGCCCGGGAGTTTTGGCTACACCTTC
-,-,TRBJ2-5,TRBV5-5,CASSSGPGKTQYF,TGTGCCAGCAGCTCGGGTCCGGGGAAGACCCAGTACTTC
-,-,TRBJ1-1,TRBV19,CASSQGPEAFF,TGTGCCAGTAGCCAGGGTCCTGAAGCTTTCTTT
-,-,TRBJ1-3,TRBV21-1,CASSTLDSYGNTIYF,TGTGCCAGCAGCACCCTCGACAGTTACGGAAACACCATATATTTT
-,-,TRBJ1-1,TRBV18,CASSPPPVGGNTEAFF,TGTGCCAGCTCACCACCGCCGGTCGGGGGGAACACTGAAGCTTTCTTT
TRBD1,once,TRBJ1-4,TRBV30,CAWATGTGGNTNEKLFF,TGTGCCTGGGCTACCGGGACAGGGGGGAATACTAATGAAAAACTGTTTTTT
TRBD2,once,TRBJ2-3,TRBV28,CAASGITDTQYF,TGTGCAGCTAGCGGGATTACAGATACGCAGTATTTT
TRBD1,-,TRBJ1-2,TRBV5-3,CARSLTGALYGYTF,TGTGCCAGAAGCTTGACAGGGGCGCTCTATGGCTACACCTTC
-,-,TRBJ1-2,TRBV9,CASSSDRTYGYTF,TGTGCCAGCTCGTCCGACAGGACCTATGGCTACACCTTC
TRBD1,-,TRBJ1-5,TRBV2,CASSVFSGGAGQPQHF,TGTGCCAGCAGTGTCTTTTCAGGGGGCGCGGGACAGCCCCAGCATTTT
TRBD2,-,TRBJ2-1,TRBV3-1/TRBV3-2,CASSQDLGGSSYNEQFF,TGTGCCAGCAGCCAAGATCTCGGGGGGAGCTCCTACAATGAGCAGTTCTTC
TRBD1,-,TRBJ1-4,TRBV7-6,CASSSRPHRGRNEKLFF,TGTGCCAGCAGCTCTCGTCCTCACAGGGGGCGGAATGAAAAACTGTTTTTT
-,many,TRBJ1-1,TRBV18,CASSLGAGADTEAFF,TGTGCCAGCTCACTCGGGGCAGGGGCGGACACTGAAGCTTTCTTT
TRBD1,-,TRBJ1-3,TRBV2,CASIPQGHGNTIYF,TGTGCCAGCATTCCACAGGGGCACGGAAACACCATATATTTT
-,-,TRBJ1-1,TRBV28,CASSLFTGTTEAFF,TGTGCCAGCAGTTTATTTACAGGGACCACTGAAGCTTTCTTT
-,-,TRBJ1-5,TRBV28,CASSSQNQPQHF,TGTGCCAGCAGTTCCCAGAATCAGCCCCAGCATTTT
TRBD1,-,TRBJ1-2,TRBV14,CASSPAGTANYGYTF,TGTGCCAGCAGCCCGGCCGGGACAGCTAACTATGGCTACACCTTC
-,-,TRBJ1-4,TRBV7-9,CASSRTATNEKLFF,TGTGCCAGCAGCCGTACGGCAACTAATGAAAAACTGTTTTTT
TRBD2,few,TRBJ2-5,TRBV19,CASSMFSGGETQYF,TGTGCCAGTAGTATGTTTAGCGGGGGGGAGACCCAGTACTTC
TRBD1,-,TRBJ2-2,TRBV4-2,CASSQEQTGGNTGELFF,TGTGCCAGCAGCCAAGAGCAAACAGGGGGTAACACCGGGGAGCTGTTTTTT
TRBD1,-,TRBJ1-1,TRBV19,CASSRPPDRGSTEAFF,TGTGCCAGTAGTAGACCCCCAGACAGGGGAAGCACTGAAGCTTTCTTT
TRBD1,-,TRBJ1-4,TRBV9,CASSGDRGPEKLFF,TGTGCCAGCAGCGGGGACAGGGGGCCCGAAAAACTGTTTTTT
-,few,TRBJ1-4,TRBV30,CAWSAGAGSNEKLFF,TGTGCCTGGAGCGCCGGAGCAGGGTCTAATGAAAAACTGTTTTTT
TRBD1,-,TRBJ1-6,TRBV6-5,CASTGQGSPLHF,TGTGCCAGCACCGGACAGGGGTCACCCCTCCACTTT
-,-,TRBJ2-3,TRBV25-1,CASSLGGTTDTQYF,TGTGCCAGCAGTCTAGGCGGAACCACAGATACGCAGTATTTT
TRBD1,-,TRBJ1-3,TRBV18,CASSPSGQEAITIYF,TGTGCCAGCTCACCATCTGGACAGGAGGCGATCACCATATATTTT
TRBD1,-,TRBJ1-1,TRBV18,CASSPPMDRGRAFF,TGTGCCAGCTCACCACCGATGGACAGGGGAAGAGCTTTCTTT
-,once,TRBJ1-4,TRBV28,CASSPGDATNEKLFF,TGTGCCAGCAGTCCGGGGGATGCAACTAATGAAAAACTGTTTTTT
-,-,TRBJ1-2,TRBV2,CASRGRQDTYGYTF,TGTGCCAGCAGAGGGAGACAGGACACCTATGGCTACACCTTC
-,-,TRBJ2-1,TRBV24-1,CATSDAQGSSYNEQFF,TGTGCCACCAGTGACGCACAGGGTAGCTCCTACAATGAGCAGTTCTTC